These T cell receptor beta chains were read from a single sample in a study of cytomegalovirus exposure and HLA in healthy donors. Data came from immunoSEQ multiplex PCR; TCRdb stores just in-frame clones and leaves some out. The sample includes 150,000 to 200,000 clones, under 80% of them seen just once. Source material: PBMCs. The receptors shown here come from a female donor in good health and CMV-seronegative. The CDR3 runs from the conserved cysteine through the conserved F or W. The order of the fields is J gene, D gene, CDR3 length, V gene, clone size, CDR3 DNA, CDR3 protein. D genes are given only for firm matches. Clone size is not always given. Where it is, it says once, few, many or a class for expanded clones.

TRBJ2-7,TRBD2,17,TRBV5-1,-,TGCGCCAGCAGCTTGTGGGGAACTAGCGGACCCCTCTACGAGCAGTACTTC,CASSLWGTSGPLYEQYF
TRBJ1-1,-,11,TRBV30,few,TGTGCCTGGGAAAATACAGATGAAGCTTTCTTT,CAWENTDEAFF
TRBJ1-1,TRBD1,16,TRBV6-1,-,TGTGCCAGCAGTGGGCCTGGGACAGCCAGTGCCACTGAAGCTTTCTTT,CASSGPGTASATEAFF
TRBJ1-1,TRBD1,17,TRBV25-1,once,TGTGCCAGCAAATACGGGACAGGGGGAAGGGCCAACACTGAAGCTTTCTTT,CASKYGTGGRANTEAFF
TRBJ2-1,TRBD2,16,TRBV4-1,-,TGCGCCAGCAGCCAAGATGAGCGGGGGGGCTGGAATGAGCAGTTCTTC,CASSQDERGGWNEQFF
TRBJ2-7,-,15,TRBV9,few,TGTGCCAGCAGCTTACGGACAGCGAGCTCCTACGAGCAGTACTTC,CASSLRTASSYEQYF
TRBJ1-3,-,14,TRBV18,once,TGTGCCAGCTCACCATCCTACTCTGGAAACACCATATATTTT,CASSPSYSGNTIYF
TRBJ2-1,TRBD1,17,TRBV4-1,-,TGCGCCAGCAGTAAAGGCGTAGGGACAGGGATATGGAATGAGCAGTTCTTC,CASSKGVGTGIWNEQFF
TRBJ2-3,TRBD1,14,TRBV7-9,once,TGTGCCAGCAGCTCCCAGGGGGGCACAGATACGCAGTATTTT,CASSSQGGTDTQYF
TRBJ2-5,TRBD2,15,TRBV2,-,TGTGCCAGCAGTGTATTTAGCGGGAGCCAAGAGACCCAGTACTTC,CASSVFSGSQETQYF
TRBJ2-7,TRBD2,17,TRBV9,-,TGTGCCAGCAGCCGCGGGACTAGCGGGGGGGCCTTCTACGAGCAGTACTTC,CASSRGTSGGAFYEQYF
TRBJ2-3,-,16,TRBV7-6,-,TGTGCCAGCAGCTATAGGGCTAGCGCGAGCACAGATACGCAGTATTTT,CASSYRASASTDTQYF
TRBJ2-7,TRBD2,15,TRBV18,-,TGTGCCAGCTCACCACCTAGCGGGGGATTCTACGAGCAGTACTTC,CASSPPSGGFYEQYF
TRBJ1-1,-,13,TRBV9,few,TGTGCCAGCAGCGCGGATGACGGGACTGAAGCTTTCTTT,CASSADDGTEAFF
TRBJ2-7,TRBD2,14,TRBV11-2,-,TGTGCCAGCAGCTTAGGACTAGCGGGGCGCGAGCAGTACTTC,CASSLGLAGREQYF
TRBJ1-4,-,14,TRBV6-6,-,TGTGCCAGCAGTTATAGGGGGAGTAATGAAAAACTGTTTTTT,CASSYRGSNEKLFF
TRBJ1-2,-,12,TRBV5-1,-,TGCGCCAGCAGCTTGGGGAGAGATGGCTACACCTTC,CASSLGRDGYTF
TRBJ2-7,TRBD1,15,TRBV5-8,-,TGTGCCAGCAGCGTGATACACCTGGACAGGAAGGAGCAGTACTTC,CASSVIHLDRKEQYF
TRBJ2-1,-,15,TRBV11-2,-,TGTGCCAGCAGCAGAGTGGACGGGGAGGTTGATGAGCAGTTCTTC,CASSRVDGEVDEQFF
TRBJ1-2,-,15,TRBV25-1,-,TGTGCCAGCAGTGAAGGGGGGGGCGCGAACTATGGCTACACCTTC,CASSEGGGANYGYTF
TRBJ2-7,TRBD1,13,TRBV30,-,TGTGCCTGGAGTGCGGACAGGGTGAAAGAGCAGTACTTC,CAWSADRVKEQYF
TRBJ1-1,-,15,TRBV7-3,-,TGTGCCAGCAGCGCCCTGCCAGGTAGAGACACTGAAGCTTTCTTT,CASSALPGRDTEAFF
TRBJ2-7,TRBD2,16,TRBV4-3,-,TGCGCCAGCAGCCAAGAACGGGCTAGCGGTGCCTACGAGCAGTACTTC,CASSQERASGAYEQYF
TRBJ1-5,-,14,TRBV19,-,TGTGCCAGTAGTTTCCGACAGGGCAATCAGCCCCAGCATTTT,CASSFRQGNQPQHF
TRBJ2-1,TRBD1,14,TRBV29-1,-,TGCAGCGTTGACACCGGGACAGCGCACAATGAGCAGTTCTTC,CSVDTGTAHNEQFF
TRBJ2-7,-,13,TRBV7-7,once,TGTGCCAGCAGCCCTGCTGGGAGCCACGAGCAGTACTTC,CASSPAGSHEQYF
TRBJ2-7,TRBD2,15,TRBV19,-,TGTGCCAGTAGTATTCTAGCGGGGTCGACCTACGAGCAGTACTTC,CASSILAGSTYEQYF
TRBJ1-5,TRBD1,15,TRBV11-2,once,TGTGCCAGCAGCTTGGGACCACAGGGGACTCAGCCCCAGCATTTT,CASSLGPQGTQPQHF
TRBJ1-1,TRBD1,14,TRBV6-5,-,TGTGCCAGCAGTCCGGACAGGGTCCGGACTGAAGCTTTCTTT,CASSPDRVRTEAFF
TRBJ2-2,-,15,TRBV13,-,TGTGCCAGCAGACTTACAGGGACGAACACCGGGGAGCTGTTTTTT,CASRLTGTNTGELFF
TRBJ2-7,-,14,TRBV27,-,TGTGCCAGCAGTCCGACGACAGGAGCCTACGAGCAGTACTTC,CASSPTTGAYEQYF
TRBJ2-3,TRBD1,18,TRBV4-3,few,TGCGCCAGCAGCCAAGAGGTTGTTGGACAGGGACACACAGATACGCAGTATTTT,CASSQEVVGQGHTDTQYF
TRBJ2-3,-,15,TRBV5-1,-,TGCGCCAGCAGCTCATCAAACTACCGCAAGAATACGCAGTATTTT,CASSSSNYRKNTQYF
TRBJ2-3,TRBD1,17,TRBV7-3,few,TGTGCCAGCAGCTTAGGGTCTGGACAGGGATTCACAGATACGCAGTATTTT,CASSLGSGQGFTDTQYF
TRBJ1-1,-,13,TRBV18,few,TGTGCCAGCTCACCACAAGCGAACACTGAAGCTTTCTTT,CASSPQANTEAFF
TRBJ2-2,-,16,TRBV7-8,-,TGTGCCAGCAGCTTAGTTGTTCAGGGAAGGACCGGGGAGCTGTTTTTT,CASSLVVQGRTGELFF
TRBJ2-1,-,17,TRBV7-8,-,TGTGCCGCCGCCGGAGGGCAGGAGGGAGGTGGCTACAATGAGCAGTTCTTC,CAAAGGQEGGGYNEQFF
TRBJ2-5,-,15,TRBV5-4,-,TGTGCCAGCAGCTCCGGGGGACAGTTACAAGAGACCCAGTACTTC,CASSSGGQLQETQYF
TRBJ2-5,-,13,TRBV28,-,TGTGCCAGCAGTTCGTCGTACCAAGAGACCCAGTACTTC,CASSSSYQETQYF
TRBJ2-1,-,15,TRBV11-2,-,TGTGCCAGCAGCTTAGAGGCAGGGGGGTACAATGAGCAGTTCTTC,CASSLEAGGYNEQFF
TRBJ2-5,TRBD2,16,TRBV7-8,-,TGTGCCAGCAGCACCCGACTAGCGGGCCTTCAAGAGACCCAGTACTTC,CASSTRLAGLQETQYF